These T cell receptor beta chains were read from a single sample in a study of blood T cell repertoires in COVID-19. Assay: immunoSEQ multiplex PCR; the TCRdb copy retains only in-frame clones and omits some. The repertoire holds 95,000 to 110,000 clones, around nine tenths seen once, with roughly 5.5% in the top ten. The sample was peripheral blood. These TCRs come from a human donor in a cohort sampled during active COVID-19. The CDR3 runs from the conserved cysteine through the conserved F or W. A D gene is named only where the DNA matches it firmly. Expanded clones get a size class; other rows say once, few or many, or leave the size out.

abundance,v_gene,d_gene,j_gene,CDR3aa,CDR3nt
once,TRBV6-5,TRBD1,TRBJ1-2,CASSYTGADGYTF,TGTGCCAGCAGTTATACAGGGGCGGATGGCTACACCTTC
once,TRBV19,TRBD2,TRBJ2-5,CASSIDSGGGQETQYF,TGTGCCAGTAGTATAGATAGCGGGGGGGGCCAAGAGACCCAGTACTTC
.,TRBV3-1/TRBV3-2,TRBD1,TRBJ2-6,CASSQGYRGKGANVLTF,TGTGCCAGCAGCCAAGGTTACAGGGGGAAGGGGGCCAACGTCCTGACTTTC
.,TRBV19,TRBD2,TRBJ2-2,CASSIGFASGNTGELFF,TGTGCCAGTAGTATAGGGTTCGCTAGCGGGAACACCGGGGAGCTGTTTTTT
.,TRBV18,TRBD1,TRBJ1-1,CASSLIPRDRVKGTEAFF,TGTGCCAGCTCACTTATTCCCCGGGACAGGGTAAAGGGCACTGAAGCTTTCTTT
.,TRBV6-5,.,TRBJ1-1,CASHRGVNTEAFF,TGTGCCAGCCACCGGGGGGTCAACACTGAAGCTTTCTTT
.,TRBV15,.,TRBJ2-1,CATSRDKLGSDNEQFF,TGTGCCACCAGCAGAGATAAACTGGGCAGTGACAATGAGCAGTTCTTC
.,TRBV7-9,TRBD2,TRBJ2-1,CASSPLSGGVYNEQFF,TGTGCCAGCAGCCCTCTTAGCGGGGGGGTCTACAATGAGCAGTTCTTC
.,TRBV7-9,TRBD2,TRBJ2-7,CASSLVGLAGVEGVEQYF,TGTGCCAGCAGCTTAGTGGGACTAGCGGGAGTCGAGGGGGTCGAGCAGTACTTC
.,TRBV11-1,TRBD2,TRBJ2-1,CASRQRGGNNEQFF,TGTGCCAGCAGACAGCGGGGGGGCAACAATGAGCAGTTCTTC
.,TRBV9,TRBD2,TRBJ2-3,CASSVGLAVTDTQYF,TGTGCCAGCAGCGTTGGTCTAGCGGTCACAGATACGCAGTATTTT
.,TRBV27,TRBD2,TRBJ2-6,CASSLLGGYGANVLTF,TGTGCCAGCAGTTTATTGGGGGGGTACGGGGCCAACGTCCTGACTTTC
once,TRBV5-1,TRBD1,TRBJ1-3,CASSPRTGTGNTIYF,TGCGCCAGCAGCCCAAGGACAGGGACTGGAAACACCATATATTTT
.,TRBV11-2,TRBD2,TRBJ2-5,CASSLLAGDGTQYF,TGTGCCAGCAGCTTGCTAGCGGGAGACGGGACCCAGTACTTC
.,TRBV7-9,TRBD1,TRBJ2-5,CASTLQGGETQYF,TGTGCCAGCACCCTACAGGGGGGAGAGACCCAGTACTTC
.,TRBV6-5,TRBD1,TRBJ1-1,CASSLNQGGLPEAFF,TGTGCCAGCAGCCTGAATCAGGGGGGTCTGCCTGAAGCTTTCTTT
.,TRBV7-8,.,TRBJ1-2,CASSFEPGVSYGYTF,TGTGCCAGCAGCTTTGAGCCAGGGGTTTCCTATGGCTACACCTTC
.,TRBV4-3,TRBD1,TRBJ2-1,CASSQDPGTGNNEQFF,TGCGCCAGCAGCCAAGATCCAGGGACAGGGAACAATGAGCAGTTCTTC
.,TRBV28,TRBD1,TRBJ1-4,CASSLLGTGYNEKLFF,TGTGCCAGCAGTTTACTAGGGACAGGGTATAATGAAAAACTGTTTTTT
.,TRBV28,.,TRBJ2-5,CASSLFKAPASGTYF,TGTGCCAGCAGTTTATTTAAAGCCCCCGCCTCCGGGACTTACTTC
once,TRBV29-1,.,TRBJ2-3,CSGELGLDTQYF,TGCAGCGGGGAACTAGGCCTAGATACGCAGTATTTT
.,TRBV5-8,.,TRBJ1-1,CASRQPRGTEAFF,TGTGCCAGCCGTCAACCCCGGGGCACTGAAGCTTTCTTT
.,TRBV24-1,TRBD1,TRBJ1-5,CATLGVFRQGACNQPQHF,TGTGCCACCCTCGGGGTTTTCCGACAGGGGGCTTGTAATCAGCCCCAGCATTTT
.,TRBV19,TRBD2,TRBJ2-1,CASSIESGRRVNEQFF,TGTGCCAGTAGTATAGAGAGCGGGAGAAGGGTCAATGAGCAGTTCTTC
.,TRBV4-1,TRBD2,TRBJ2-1,CASSPGTSGSNTYPYNEQFF,TGCGCCAGCAGCCCAGGGACTAGCGGGAGCAACACATATCCATACAATGAGCAGTTCTTC
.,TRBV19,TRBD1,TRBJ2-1,CASRTGDRGYNEQFF,TGTGCCAGTAGAACAGGGGATAGGGGGTACAATGAGCAGTTCTTC
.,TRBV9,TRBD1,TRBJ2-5,CASSRGPETQYF,TGTGCCAGCAGTAGGGGGCCGGAGACCCAGTACTTC
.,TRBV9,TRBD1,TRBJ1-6,CASSRGDSANSPLHF,TGTGCCAGCAGCAGAGGGGACAGCGCTAATTCACCCCTCCACTTT
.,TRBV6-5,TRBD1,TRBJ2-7,CASALRQGVYEQYF,TGTGCCAGCGCCCTAAGACAGGGGGTCTACGAGCAGTACTTC
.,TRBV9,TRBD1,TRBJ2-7,CADPGGQGGYEQYF,TGTGCCGATCCGGGGGGACAGGGTGGGTACGAGCAGTACTTC
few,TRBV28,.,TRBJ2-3,CASSSPIAWQADTQYF,TGTGCCAGCAGTTCCCCGATCGCCTGGCAGGCAGATACGCAGTATTTT
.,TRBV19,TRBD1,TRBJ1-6,CATQSRGTGGEANSPLHF,TGTGCCACCCAGTCCCGGGGGACAGGGGGCGAAGCTAATTCACCCCTCCACTTT
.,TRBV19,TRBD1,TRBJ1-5,CASSRDRGEQPQHF,TGTGCCAGTAGTAGAGACAGGGGTGAACAGCCCCAGCATTTT
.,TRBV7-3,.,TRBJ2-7,CASSLMGGTGIYEQYF,TGTGCCAGCAGCTTAATGGGGGGGACAGGTATCTACGAGCAGTACTTC
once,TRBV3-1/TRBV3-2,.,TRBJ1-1,CASSQEGQWIVADTEAFF,TGTGCCAGCAGCCAAGAGGGCCAATGGATTGTCGCCGACACTGAAGCTTTCTTT
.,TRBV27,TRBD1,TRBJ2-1,CASSFGTGSINEQFF,TGTGCCAGCAGTTTCGGGACAGGGAGTATCAATGAGCAGTTCTTC
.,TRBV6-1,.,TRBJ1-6,CASSERQENSPLHF,TGTGCCAGCAGTGAGCGACAGGAGAATTCACCCCTCCACTTT
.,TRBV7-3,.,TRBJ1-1,CASSLMTETEAFF,TGTGCCAGCAGCTTAATGACAGAGACTGAAGCTTTCTTT
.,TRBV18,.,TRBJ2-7,CASSLEQGRHEQYF,TGTGCCAGCTCACTGGAACAGGGTCGGCACGAGCAGTACTTC
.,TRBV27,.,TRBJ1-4,CASSLLGTGDEKLFF,TGTGCCAGCAGTCTCCTCGGGACGGGGGATGAAAAACTGTTTTTT
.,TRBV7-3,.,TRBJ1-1,CASSQEGNTEAFF,TGTGCCAGCAGCCAGGAGGGGAACACTGAAGCTTTCTTT
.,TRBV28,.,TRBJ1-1,CASSTLPGDKAFF,TGTGCCAGCAGTACTCTCCCGGGAGACAAAGCTTTCTTT
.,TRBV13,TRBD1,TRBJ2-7,CASSFGTGSLSYEQYF,TGTGCCAGCAGCTTTGGGACAGGGAGTCTTTCCTACGAGCAGTACTTC
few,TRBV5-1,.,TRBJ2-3,CASSLTLDTQYF,TGCGCCAGCAGCTTGACTTTGGATACGCAGTATTTT
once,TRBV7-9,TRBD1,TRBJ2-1,CASSFPGTGYNEQFF,TGTGCCAGCAGCTTCCCCGGGACAGGTTACAATGAGCAGTTCTTC
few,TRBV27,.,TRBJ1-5,CASSSQGLGNQPQHF,TGTGCCAGCAGTTCACAGGGTTTGGGCAATCAGCCCCAGCATTTT
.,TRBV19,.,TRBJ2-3,CASSISRTFTDTQYF,TGTGCCAGTAGTATAAGCAGGACTTTCACAGATACGCAGTATTTT
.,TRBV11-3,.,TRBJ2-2,CASQSTVSLTGELFF,TGTGCCAGTCAATCGACAGTGAGCCTCACCGGGGAGCTGTTTTTT
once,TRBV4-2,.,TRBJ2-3,CASSQGRAGKTDTQYF,TGTGCCAGCAGCCAAGGCAGGGCAGGAAAGACAGATACGCAGTATTTT
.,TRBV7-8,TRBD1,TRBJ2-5,CASSSRGPLETQYF,TGTGCCAGCAGCTCCAGGGGGCCCTTGGAGACCCAGTACTTC
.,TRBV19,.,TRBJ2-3,CASSRSGPYTEPSTDTQYF,TGTGCCAGTAGTCGTTCAGGCCCTTATACAGAGCCTAGCACAGATACGCAGTATTTT
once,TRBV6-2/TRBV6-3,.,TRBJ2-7,CASSNNRQGLNYEQYF,TGTGCCAGCAGCAACAACCGACAGGGACTCAACTACGAGCAGTACTTC
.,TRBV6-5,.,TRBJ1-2,CASTPRAGGGYTF,TGTGCCAGCACCCCTCGGGCGGGAGGGGGCTACACCTTC
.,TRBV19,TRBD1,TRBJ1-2,CASTGQYYGYTF,TGTGCCAGTACGGGACAGTACTATGGCTACACCTTC
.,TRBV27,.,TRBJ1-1,CASSLSRGGRTEAFF,TGTGCCAGCAGTTTATCAAGGGGGGGAAGGACTGAAGCTTTCTTT
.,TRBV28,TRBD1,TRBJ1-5,CASSEQGGGQPQHF,TGTGCCAGCAGTGAACAGGGGGGGGGTCAGCCCCAGCATTTT